Sequencing of this T cell receptor beta chain was carried out in a study of shared clonotypes between healthy human individuals. Study findings and constraints: Generation probabilities were higher for clonotypes shared across all four sorted-subset donors than for unshared ones.

CDR1 MGHRA and CDR2 YSYEKL come from the germline V gene. This CDR3 has 15 residues. With 3 bases removed from V and 6 bases from J, the gap between germline ends came to 14 bases. Each cell subset's genomic DNA was divided evenly among several immunoSEQ plates. Clones were sequenced by immunoSEQ multiplex PCR, and TCRdb holds only the in-frame ones, with some missing. In the table there are millions of clones, more than 85% of which are singletons. As for this clone: As yet, its antigen is unknown.

CD4+ cells were split into CD45RA+ naive and CD45RA-negative memory subsets. V is TRBV4-1 and J is TRBJ2-2, with unresolved D. Specimen: naive CD4+ T cells from PBMCs. Subset specified: CD45RA+ positively selected. The TCR sequence derives from a young man in good health. Some clones in this sample may be carry-over from other donors' samples. For the CDR3, the DNA is TGCGCCAGCAGCCATGGAGTAGTCCGCTCCGGGGAGCTGTTTTTT. This encodes CASSHGVVRSGELFF.